This T cell receptor (beta chain) appears in the sequencing data of a study of T-cell reconstitution after alpha-beta-depleted transplantation in children. Germline V CDR1 and CDR2: SGHRS, YFSETQ. V was pared by 2 bases and J by 7 bases, with 7 bases of the junction left unmatched. The CDR3 is made up of 14 amino acids. TCRbeta library preparation incorporated unique molecular identifiers. One entry per CDR3 protein results from TCRdb running MiXCR on the PCR reads. The repertoire holds nearly 550,000 distinct CDR3 sequences, with around 16% as singletons. This clonotype was counted only a few times. This specimen consisted of PBMCs from the stem cell graft donor, obtained from the stem cell graft. V and J are TRBV5-1 and TRBJ1-1; TRBD1 matches at 8 bases. The TCR sequence derives from a human donor who donated a stem cell graft to a child with acute lymphoblastic leukemia. The CDR3 coding sequence is TGCGCCAGCAGCTTAACAGGGGGGTCGAGTGAAGCTTTCTTT. Translating it yields CASSLTGGSSEAFF.